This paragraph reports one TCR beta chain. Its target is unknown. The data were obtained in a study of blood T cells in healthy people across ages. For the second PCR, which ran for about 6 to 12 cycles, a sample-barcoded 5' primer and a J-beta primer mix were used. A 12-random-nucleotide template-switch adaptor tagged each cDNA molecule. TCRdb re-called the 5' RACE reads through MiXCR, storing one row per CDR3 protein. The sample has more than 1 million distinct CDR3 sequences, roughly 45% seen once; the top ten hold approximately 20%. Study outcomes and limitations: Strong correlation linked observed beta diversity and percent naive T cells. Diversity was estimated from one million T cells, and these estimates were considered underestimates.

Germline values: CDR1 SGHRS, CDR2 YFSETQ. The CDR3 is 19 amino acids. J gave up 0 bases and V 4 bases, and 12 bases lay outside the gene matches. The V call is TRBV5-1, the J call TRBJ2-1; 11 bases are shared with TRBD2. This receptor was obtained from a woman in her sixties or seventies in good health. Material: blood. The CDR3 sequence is CASSDRGLAEASSYNEQFF. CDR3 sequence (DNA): TGCGCCAGCAGCGACCGGGGACTAGCGGAAGCCAGCTCCTACAATGAGCAGTTCTTC.